This T cell receptor beta chain stems from a study of CD8+ T cells in alopecia areata. Looking at the study overall: Disease severity was quantified as SALT score of affected scalp area. Study-wide points: A single nonresponder leaves the baseline CD8+ expansion link to response uncertain. Throughout tofacitinib, many expanded lesional clones continued to persist in scalp and blood. Scalp clonality and expanded CD8+ clones among the top 100 fell significantly with tofacitinib.

About this clone: Its target is not known.

Treatment described: oral pan-JAK inhibitor, 5-10 mg twice daily. Following RNA extraction, reverse transcription yielded cDNA that acted as the sequencing template. TCRdb's copy holds only in-frame clones and misses some; the assay was immunoSEQ multiplex PCR. The repertoire includes 120,000 or so clones, around 60% of them detected once, and 5.7% sits in the top ten. Deletions cut 3 bases from V and 1 base from J, with 12 bases between. The CDR3 is made up of 15 amino acids. CDR1 is MDHEN and CDR2 is SYDVKM in the germline V gene. The chain links TRBV28 to TRBJ2-5, with no clear D. Sample: CD4+ T cells sorted from blood, taken at week 4, from a patient treated with tofacitinib. The receptor was isolated from a human donor with alopecia areata. Here the CDR3 DNA reads TGTGCCAGCAGTTTTGGTTTCGAGTTCCAAGAGACCCAGTACTTC. This sequence encodes CASSFGFEFQETQYF.